The rows below give T cell receptor beta chains drawn from one sample of a study of cytomegalovirus exposure and HLA in healthy donors. The method was immunoSEQ multiplex PCR; TCRdb's version includes in-frame clones alone and lacks a portion of them. The data hold 150,000 to 200,000 clones, with around 78% observed a single time. The sample taken for sequencing was PBMCs. Source of these receptors: a woman aged 40 to 49 in good health and CMV-seronegative. Each CDR3 is given with its conserved first and last residue. Each record gives: V gene, clone size, D gene, J gene, CDR3 protein, CDR3 DNA. The D gene is left open where the match is weak. Size is stated for part of the rows, as once, few or many counts, or as a class when the clone is expanded.

v_call: TRBV4-1; clone_size: NA; d_call: NA; j_call: TRBJ2-7; cdr3_aa: CASSQEPGAAYEQYF; cdr3_nt: TGCGCCAGCAGCCAAGAACCAGGGGCTGCCTACGAGCAGTACTTC
v_call: TRBV10-1; clone_size: NA; d_call: NA; j_call: TRBJ1-3; cdr3_aa: CASSSGGGNTIYF; cdr3_nt: TGCGCCAGCAGCTCGGGGGGTGGAAACACCATATATTTT
v_call: TRBV25-1; clone_size: NA; d_call: NA; j_call: TRBJ2-5; cdr3_aa: CASSDMTEYQETQYF; cdr3_nt: TGTGCCAGCAGTGACATGACAGAATACCAAGAGACCCAGTACTTC
v_call: TRBV10-1; clone_size: NA; d_call: TRBD1; j_call: TRBJ1-2; cdr3_aa: CASSGTGNYGYTF; cdr3_nt: TGCGCCAGCAGTGGGACAGGAAACTATGGCTACACCTTC
v_call: TRBV5-1; clone_size: NA; d_call: TRBD1; j_call: TRBJ1-3; cdr3_aa: CASSLNRGSGNTIYF; cdr3_nt: TGCGCCAGCAGCTTGAACAGGGGATCTGGAAACACCATATATTTT
v_call: TRBV18; clone_size: NA; d_call: NA; j_call: TRBJ2-7; cdr3_aa: CASSPVRLGYEQYF; cdr3_nt: TGTGCCAGCTCACCGGTCAGACTAGGCTACGAGCAGTACTTC
v_call: TRBV11-3; clone_size: NA; d_call: TRBD1; j_call: TRBJ2-1; cdr3_aa: CASSRRTGRYNEQFF; cdr3_nt: TGTGCCAGCAGTCGGCGGACAGGTCGCTACAATGAGCAGTTCTTC
v_call: TRBV7-2; clone_size: NA; d_call: NA; j_call: TRBJ1-3; cdr3_aa: CASSLDGVRGGGNTIYF; cdr3_nt: TGTGCCAGCAGCTTAGATGGGGTCAGGGGCGGTGGAAACACCATATATTTT
v_call: TRBV10-3; clone_size: NA; d_call: TRBD2; j_call: TRBJ2-5; cdr3_aa: CAISNPGGAQETQYF; cdr3_nt: TGTGCCATCAGTAACCCCGGGGGGGCCCAAGAGACCCAGTACTTC
v_call: TRBV10-3; clone_size: NA; d_call: TRBD1; j_call: TRBJ2-7; cdr3_aa: CATGQGSYEQYF; cdr3_nt: TGTGCCACCGGACAGGGTTCCTACGAGCAGTACTTC
v_call: TRBV5-1; clone_size: NA; d_call: NA; j_call: TRBJ2-3; cdr3_aa: CASSLAGIGTDTQYF; cdr3_nt: TGCGCCAGCAGCTTGGCGGGTATTGGCACAGATACGCAGTATTTT
v_call: TRBV4-2; clone_size: NA; d_call: NA; j_call: TRBJ1-1; cdr3_aa: CASSQDLRGQVAFF; cdr3_nt: TGTGCCAGCAGCCAAGATCTCAGGGGTCAAGTAGCTTTCTTT
v_call: TRBV2; clone_size: NA; d_call: TRBD1; j_call: TRBJ1-4; cdr3_aa: CASSAGQGAKLFF; cdr3_nt: TGTGCCAGCAGCGCTGGACAGGGTGCAAAACTGTTTTTT
v_call: TRBV5-6; clone_size: NA; d_call: NA; j_call: TRBJ2-1; cdr3_aa: CASSFQAYEQFF; cdr3_nt: TGTGCCAGCAGCTTCCAGGCCTATGAGCAGTTCTTC
v_call: TRBV7-7; clone_size: NA; d_call: NA; j_call: TRBJ2-1; cdr3_aa: CASSLHPDNEQFF; cdr3_nt: TGTGCCAGCAGCCTCCATCCAGACAATGAGCAGTTCTTC
v_call: TRBV9; clone_size: once; d_call: TRBD2; j_call: TRBJ2-1; cdr3_aa: CASSVVAGGSSEQFF; cdr3_nt: TGTGCCAGCAGCGTAGTAGCGGGGGGATCTAGTGAGCAGTTCTTC
v_call: TRBV19; clone_size: NA; d_call: NA; j_call: TRBJ2-6; cdr3_aa: CASSMSSGANVLTF; cdr3_nt: TGTGCCAGTAGTATGTCATCTGGGGCCAACGTCCTGACTTTC
v_call: TRBV5-1; clone_size: NA; d_call: TRBD1; j_call: TRBJ2-2; cdr3_aa: CASSPGGQGNTGELFF; cdr3_nt: TGCGCCAGCAGCCCGGGGGGACAGGGGAACACCGGGGAGCTGTTTTTT
v_call: TRBV5-1; clone_size: NA; d_call: NA; j_call: TRBJ2-7; cdr3_aa: CASSPGRPDYEQYF; cdr3_nt: TGCGCCAGCAGCCCGGGTCGGCCCGACTACGAGCAGTACTTC
v_call: TRBV5-8; clone_size: NA; d_call: TRBD1; j_call: TRBJ1-6; cdr3_aa: CASRNTGTGFYNSPLHF; cdr3_nt: TGTGCCAGCAGAAACACCGGGACAGGGTTCTATAATTCACCCCTCCACTTT
v_call: TRBV14; clone_size: NA; d_call: NA; j_call: TRBJ2-2; cdr3_aa: CASSQDHNTGELFF; cdr3_nt: TGTGCCAGCAGCCAAGATCATAACACCGGGGAGCTGTTTTTT
v_call: TRBV27; clone_size: NA; d_call: NA; j_call: TRBJ2-7; cdr3_aa: CASSLSGGAREQYF; cdr3_nt: TGTGCCAGCAGTTTATCTGGGGGGGCGAGGGAGCAGTACTTC
v_call: TRBV28; clone_size: NA; d_call: NA; j_call: TRBJ1-2; cdr3_aa: CASSPTAGVSYTF; cdr3_nt: TGTGCCAGCAGTCCGACGGCAGGGGTAAGCTACACCTTC
v_call: TRBV4-1; clone_size: NA; d_call: NA; j_call: TRBJ1-5; cdr3_aa: CASSQIGIPYSNQPQHF; cdr3_nt: TGCGCCAGCAGCCAAATCGGGATTCCGTATAGCAATCAGCCCCAGCATTTT
v_call: TRBV5-1; clone_size: NA; d_call: NA; j_call: TRBJ2-1; cdr3_aa: CASSSTPGGSGYNEQFF; cdr3_nt: TGCGCCAGCAGCTCTACTCCTGGAGGATCGGGGTACAATGAGCAGTTCTTC
v_call: TRBV21-1; clone_size: NA; d_call: NA; j_call: TRBJ1-2; cdr3_aa: CASSRRKTGRSNYGYTF; cdr3_nt: TGTGCCAGCAGCAGACGAAAGACAGGGAGATCTAACTATGGCTACACCTTC
v_call: TRBV5-1; clone_size: once; d_call: NA; j_call: TRBJ2-3; cdr3_aa: CASSFAGSDGTQYF; cdr3_nt: TGCGCCAGCAGCTTTGCAGGTTCGGATGGTACGCAGTATTTT
v_call: TRBV15; clone_size: NA; d_call: TRBD2; j_call: TRBJ2-7; cdr3_aa: CATSRDPTRGAYEQYF; cdr3_nt: TGTGCCACCAGCAGAGATCCCACGCGGGGGGCCTACGAGCAGTACTTC
v_call: TRBV5-1; clone_size: NA; d_call: NA; j_call: TRBJ1-4; cdr3_aa: CASSAGRGVATNEKLFF; cdr3_nt: TGCGCCAGCAGCGCCGGGAGGGGAGTTGCAACTAATGAAAAACTGTTTTTT
v_call: TRBV29-1; clone_size: NA; d_call: NA; j_call: TRBJ2-3; cdr3_aa: CSVVTGRSTDTQYF; cdr3_nt: TGCAGCGTTGTTACAGGGCGAAGCACAGATACGCAGTATTTT
v_call: TRBV11-2; clone_size: NA; d_call: TRBD1; j_call: TRBJ2-7; cdr3_aa: CASSRGQLYEQYF; cdr3_nt: TGTGCCAGCAGCCGGGGACAGCTCTACGAGCAGTACTTC
v_call: TRBV9; clone_size: NA; d_call: NA; j_call: TRBJ2-2; cdr3_aa: CASSIAGELFF; cdr3_nt: TGTGCCAGCAGCATCGCCGGGGAGCTGTTTTTT
v_call: TRBV4-1; clone_size: NA; d_call: NA; j_call: TRBJ2-2; cdr3_aa: CASSQDWGAGELFF; cdr3_nt: TGCGCCAGCAGCCAAGATTGGGGAGCCGGGGAGCTGTTTTTT
v_call: TRBV11-3; clone_size: NA; d_call: TRBD1; j_call: TRBJ2-5; cdr3_aa: CASSPGTGWETQYF; cdr3_nt: TGTGCCAGCAGTCCCGGGACAGGGTGGGAGACCCAGTACTTC
v_call: TRBV28; clone_size: NA; d_call: NA; j_call: TRBJ1-3; cdr3_aa: CASTLNGNTIYF; cdr3_nt: TGTGCCAGCACCCTGAATGGCAACACCATATATTTT
v_call: TRBV4-1; clone_size: few; d_call: NA; j_call: TRBJ1-4; cdr3_aa: CASSQVPGAGEKLFF; cdr3_nt: TGCGCCAGCAGCCAAGTACCAGGGGCGGGTGAAAAACTGTTTTTT
v_call: TRBV7-2; clone_size: NA; d_call: TRBD1; j_call: TRBJ1-3; cdr3_aa: CASSFHLQGVGSGNTIYF; cdr3_nt: TGTGCCAGCAGCTTCCATTTACAGGGGGTAGGCTCTGGAAACACCATATATTTT
v_call: TRBV6-6; clone_size: NA; d_call: NA; j_call: TRBJ1-3; cdr3_aa: CASKHTGTTGNTIYF; cdr3_nt: TGTGCCAGCAAGCATACCGGGACAACTGGAAACACCATATATTTT
v_call: TRBV5-6; clone_size: NA; d_call: NA; j_call: TRBJ2-3; cdr3_aa: CASSLSARGRDTQYF; cdr3_nt: TGTGCCAGCAGCTTAAGTGCCAGGGGGAGGGATACGCAGTATTTT
v_call: TRBV10-3; clone_size: once; d_call: TRBD2; j_call: TRBJ2-1; cdr3_aa: CAISFGTSGSEQFF; cdr3_nt: TGTGCCATCAGTTTCGGGACTAGCGGTAGTGAGCAGTTCTTC
v_call: TRBV9; clone_size: NA; d_call: NA; j_call: TRBJ2-3; cdr3_aa: CASSPRWRPSADTQYF; cdr3_nt: TGTGCCAGCAGCCCCCGTTGGAGGCCTAGCGCAGATACGCAGTATTTT
v_call: TRBV21-1; clone_size: once; d_call: NA; j_call: TRBJ1-1; cdr3_aa: CASSASGQGMNTEAFF; cdr3_nt: TGTGCCAGCAGCGCCTCGGGACAGGGCATGAACACTGAAGCTTTCTTT
v_call: TRBV9; clone_size: NA; d_call: NA; j_call: TRBJ2-7; cdr3_aa: CASTGRSPYEQYF; cdr3_nt: TGTGCCAGCACTGGGCGCTCACCCTACGAGCAGTACTTC
v_call: TRBV7-6; clone_size: NA; d_call: TRBD2; j_call: TRBJ2-7; cdr3_aa: CASSLTSGTRSYEQYF; cdr3_nt: TGTGCCAGCAGCTTAACATCGGGGACTAGATCCTACGAGCAGTACTTC
v_call: TRBV10-2; clone_size: few; d_call: NA; j_call: TRBJ2-7; cdr3_aa: CASSPLPNYEQYF; cdr3_nt: TGCGCCAGTAGCCCGTTGCCTAACTACGAGCAGTACTTC
v_call: TRBV2; clone_size: few; d_call: TRBD1; j_call: TRBJ1-2; cdr3_aa: CASSTDRGGGYTF; cdr3_nt: TGTGCCAGCAGTACAGACAGGGGTGGCGGCTACACCTTC